The 4 T cell receptor beta chains below were found in one sample sequenced in a study of cytomegalovirus exposure and HLA in healthy donors. TCRdb's copy holds only in-frame clones and misses some; the assay was immunoSEQ multiplex PCR. Here the sample spans around 170,000 clones, less than 85% being singletons. The material sequenced was PBMCs. These receptors were taken from a man younger than 35 in good health and CMV-seropositive.

The V gene is TRBV5-1, the J gene TRBJ1-2; maybe TRBD1 (5 bases). CDR3 size: 18 residues. Deletions cut 2 bases from V and 0 bases from J, with 20 bases between. In germline, CDR1 is SGHRS, CDR2 YFSETQ. In DNA form, the CDR3 reads TGCGCCAGCAGCTTTTCTCCGGGACTCCGGGGTTCTAACTATGGCTACACCTTC. Its protein product is CASSFSPGLRGSNYGYTF.

In its sample, this clone was seen a few times. J is TRBJ2-1 and V is TRBV7-2; 8 bases are shared with TRBD2. Germline CDR1 reads SGHTA; CDR2 reads FQGNSA. Losses at the gene ends were 5 bases for V and 7 bases for J; bases not matched to a gene: 7. CDR3 length: 14 amino acids. CDR3 sequence reads: CASSPPGGPNEQFF. The CDR3 region has the DNA TGTGCCAGCAGCCCTCCGGGGGGGCCAAATGAGCAGTTCTTC.

The chain is built from TRBV18 and TRBJ1-5; 7 nucleotides align to TRBD1. This CDR3 has 15 amino acids. The germline V gene has CDR1 KGHSH and CDR2 LQKENI. Unmatched junction bases numbered 3, after V lost 2 bases and J lost 2 bases. Here the CDR3 reads CASSPGTAGNQPQHF. CDR3 DNA sequence: TGTGCCAGCTCACCAGGGACAGCCGGCAATCAGCCCCAGCATTTT. The full variable domain, its missing parts supplied by reference TRBV18 and TRBJ1-5, is NAGVMQNPRHLVRRRGQEARLRCSPMKGHSHVYWYRQLPEEGLKFMVYLQKENIIDESGMPKERFSAEFPKEGPSILRIQQVVRGDSAAYFCASSPGTAGNQPQHFGDGTRLSIL.

On this clone itself: A junction end diverges from the germline sequence, so it may reflect a read error. The chain combines TRBV2 with TRBJ1-6, with no clear D. The germline CDR1 and CDR2 sequences are SNHLY and FYNNEI. CDR3 length: 16 amino acids. The CDR3 loop reads CASRTGESSYNSPPHF. Written as DNA, the CDR3 is TGTGCCAGCAGGACTGGCGAGAGCTCCTATAATTCACCCCCCCACTTT.